These 27 T cell receptor beta chains were all obtained from the same sample, sequenced in a study of T cell repertoires in cytomegalovirus infection. Their target antigens are unknown. TCRdb reanalysed the reads using MiXCR and keeps one entry per CDR3 protein. The sample consists of some 590,000 distinct CDR3 sequences, 40% of them appearing once. Source: cultured PBMCs, taken from culture after CMV antigen stimulation. The receptors originated from a human donor in good health (CMV status not recorded). Some clones in this sample may be carry-over from other donors' samples.

The table lists this clonotype with a few counts. The CDR3 DNA reads as TGTGCCAGCAGTTTACGTCAGGGTTTCGGAAACACCATATATTTT. It is translated as CASSLRQGFGNTIYF. The chain carries TRBV27 and TRBJ1-3; D possibly corresponds to TRBD1 (5 bases). Trimming stripped 2 bases from V and 4 bases from J, with 12 bases between. The CDR3 has 15 residues. Germline assignment: CDR1 MNHEY and CDR2 SMNVEV (reference sequence).

As DNA, the CDR3 is TGTGCCAGCAGCTTAGACGGGGAACAAGAGACCCAGTACTTC. Its translation is CASSLDGEQETQYF. The V and J genes are TRBV7-4 and TRBJ2-5; TRBD2 might be the D (5 bases). The germline CDR1 and CDR2 sequences are SGHVT and SQSDAQ. The CDR3 consists of 14 residues. V lost 1 base and J lost 2, with 8 bases in between.

This clonotype was seen only a few times. This rearrangement joins TRBV19 to TRBJ2-1; possible D gene TRBD1, 6 bases. Trimming cost V 1 base and J 2 bases, with 9 bases left between them. The CDR3 is made up of 15 amino acids. Germline V gene sequence: CDR1 LNHDA, CDR2 SQIVND (reference sequence). For the CDR3, the DNA is TGTGCCAGTAGTATAGCCGGGACACCCTACAATGAGCAGTTCTTC. This sequence encodes CASSIAGTPYNEQFF.

This clonotype was seen more than once but under ten times. The chain joins TRBV4-1 to TRBJ1-6; 12 nucleotides match TRBD1. The CDR3 is 22 residues long. Trimming removed 4 bases from V and 10 bases from J; junction bases left unmatched: 26. Germline V gives CDR1 MGHRA, CDR2 YSYEKL. The CDR3 DNA reads TGCGCCAGCAGCCTAAGCACTATCCGGGGACAGGGGGCTTGTAGAGTAGTCTCACCCCTCCACTTT. It is translated as CASSLSTIRGQGACRVVSPLHF.

The chain links TRBV20-1 to TRBJ2-1; D is possibly TRBD1 (5 bases). CDR1 and CDR2 from the germline V gene are DFQATT and SNEGSKA (reference sequence). The V end lost 5 bases, the J end lost 7 bases, and 21 bases lay between the germline ends. The CDR3 has 15 residues. The CDR3 spells CSAQLGPLLGNEQFF. The CDR3 nucleotides are TGCAGTGCTCAATTGGGGCCCCTCTTGGGGAATGAGCAGTTCTTC.

The genes are TRBV7-2 and TRBJ1-3; maybe TRBD1 (6 bases). The V end lost 5 bases, the J end lost 1 base, and 15 bases lay between the germline ends. Germline V gives CDR1 SGHTA, CDR2 FQGNSA. This CDR3 comprises 16 residues. DNA for the CDR3: TGTGCCAGCAGCCCCGAACATAGGGGGTCTGGAAACACCATATATTTT. Protein product: CASSPEHRGSGNTIYF.

This clonotype turned up a few times. The rearrangement uses TRBV7-9 and TRBJ1-5, with 7 bases identical to TRBD1. CDR3 length equals 15 residues. V lost 7 bases, J lost 5 bases, and 11 bases stayed unmatched. Germline-derived CDR1 and CDR2 are SEHNR and FQNEAQ (reference sequence). In DNA form, the CDR3 reads TGTGCCAGCACCGTCGGGGGGACAGCCGATCAGCCCCAGCATTTT. Translation gives CASTVGGTADQPQHF.

This rearrangement joins TRBV9 to TRBJ2-5; 8 bases map to TRBD2. With 3 bases clipped from V and 5 bases from J, the junction kept 12 bases outside the gene matches. Per the germline V gene, CDR1 is SGDLS and CDR2 is YYNGEE. The CDR3 is 16 amino acids. The CDR3 bases are TGTGCCAGCAGCGCTTCAAACGGGAGGGCCCGGGAGACCCAGTACTTC. Its translation is CASSASNGRARETQYF.

J is TRBJ2-5 and V is TRBV7-9, with TRBD1 identical over 8 bases. V lost 1 base and J lost 0; bases outside the gene matches: 4. This CDR3 has 16 amino acids. The germline gives CDR1 SEHNR, CDR2 FQNEAQ (reference sequence). The CDR3 nucleotides read TGTGCCAGCAGCTTAGGACAGGGGTCGTACCAAGAGACCCAGTACTTC. This translates into CASSLGQGSYQETQYF.

The V gene is TRBV5-4, the J gene TRBJ2-2; D is uncertain. Germline CDR1 SGHNT, CDR2 YYREEE (reference sequence). The V end lost 0 bases, the J end lost 6 bases, and 12 bases lay between the germline ends. This CDR3 is 15 amino acids long. CDR3 sequence (DNA): TGTGCCAGCAGCTTGGACAGTTGGGTCGCCGGGGAGCTGTTTTTT. Translated: CASSLDSWVAGELFF.

The gene calls are TRBV11-2 and TRBJ2-3; 7 bases line up with TRBD2. This CDR3 is built from 16 residues. The germline V gene encodes CDR1 SGHAT and CDR2 FQNNGV. V lost 2 bases and J lost 0; bases outside the gene matches: 5. The CDR3 loop reads CASSLFGTTSTDTQYF. CDR3 nucleotides: TGTGCCAGCAGCTTATTCGGGACTACCAGCACAGATACGCAGTATTTT.

This clonotype came up a few times. The chain uses TRBV10-2 and TRBJ1-2; D ambiguous. Germline values: CDR1 WSHSY, CDR2 SAAADI. Trimming pared 7 bases from V and 5 bases from J, leaving 14 bases between. The length of the CDR3 is 13 residues. CDR3 in DNA: TGCGCCAGCACTAAAGGGTCCTCATATGGCTACACCTTC. Translation: CASTKGSSYGYTF.

This clonotype was seen a few times. The chain recombines TRBV18 with TRBJ1-5, with D hard to call. Germline CDR1 reads KGHSH; CDR2 reads LQKENI. The CDR3 extends over 14 amino acids. The V gene lost 8 bases and the J gene lost 0 bases, with 11 bases spanning the gap. CDR3: CASTRTYSNQPQHF. The CDR3 nucleotides are TGTGCCAGCACTCGAACCTATAGCAATCAGCCCCAGCATTTT.

This clonotype was seen a few times. The chain uses TRBV12-3 or TRBV12-4 and TRBJ1-1; D gene unclear. The CDR3 has 12 amino acids. Trimming removed 1 base at V and 5 bases at J, with 5 bases between. The CDR3 coding sequence is TGTGCCAGCAGTTTAGTACAGACTGAAGCTTTCTTT. Encoded protein: CASSLVQTEAFF.

This chain links TRBV4-1 with TRBJ2-5, with TRBD2 identical over 14 bases. The CDR3 consists of 15 residues. V was pared by 3 bases and J by 7 bases, with 4 bases of the junction left unmatched. Germline V gene lookup returns CDR1 MGHRA and CDR2 YSYEKL. CDR3 nucleotide sequence: TGCGCCAGCAGCCAGACTAGCGGGGGGGCAGGGACCCAGTACTTC. Its protein is CASSQTSGGAGTQYF.

The V and J genes are TRBV12-3 or TRBV12-4 and TRBJ2-3, with TRBD2 matching over 13 bases. The ends lost 7 bases at V and 3 bases at J; junction bases unmatched: 10. This CDR3 region has 17 residues. The CDR3 DNA reads TGTGCCAGCATTGCGGGACTAGCGGGGAGGGGAACAGATACGCAGTATTTT. Encoded protein: CASIAGLAGRGTDTQYF.

J is TRBJ2-1 and V is TRBV7-9; no definite D call. The CDR3 has 12 amino acids. Germline lookup yields CDR1 SEHNR and CDR2 FQNEAQ (reference sequence). Trimming removed 7 bases from V and 4 bases from J, with 8 bases in between. The CDR3: CASTTEYNEQFF. The CDR3 nucleotides are TGTGCCAGCACTACTGAATACAATGAGCAGTTCTTC.

This clonotype occurred many times. The chain is built from TRBV27 and TRBJ2-7; D might be TRBD1 or TRBD2, each matching 5 bases. Germline V gene lookup returns CDR1 MNHEY and CDR2 SMNVEV (reference sequence). The V end lost 3 bases, the J end lost 3 bases, and 9 bases lay between the germline ends. This CDR3 spans 13 amino acids. The CDR3 is CASSFGTGYEQYF. The DNA of the CDR3 is TGTGCCAGCAGTTTCGGGACGGGCTACGAGCAGTACTTC.

The chain carries TRBV10-3 and TRBJ2-5; the match to TRBD2 covers 10 bases. CDR3 length: 17 residues. The J segment lost 1 base and the V segment lost 10 bases, leaving 15 bases of the junction unmatched. In germline, CDR1 is ENHRY, CDR2 SYGVKD. CDR3 coding DNA: TGTGCCACCCAAAGCGGGGGGGCCGCCCGAACCCAAGAGACCCAGTACTTC. Its protein is CATQSGGAARTQETQYF.

This clonotype was picked up a small number of times. A much larger clone lies a single base off, so this may be a read error. The chain uses TRBV12-3 or TRBV12-4 and TRBJ1-5; no clear D. Trimming pared 6 bases from V and 0 bases from J, leaving 3 bases between. The CDR3 sequence is 12 residues long. In nucleotides, the CDR3 is TGTGCCAGCAGCCCTAGCAATCAGCCCCAGCATTTT. Amino acid sequence: CASSPSNQPQHF.

In its sample, this clonotype was seen a few times. The CDR3 sequence is CASSSPGPREQYF. CDR3 nucleotide sequence: TGTGCCAGCAGCTCCCCCGGGCCCCGCGAGCAGTACTTC. The chain couples TRBV5-4 to TRBJ2-7; D gene ambiguous. Germline V CDR1 and CDR2: SGHNT, YYREEE (reference sequence). This CDR3 comprises 13 residues. V lost 3 bases and J lost 6, with 13 bases in between.

About this clonotype: An end of the junction differs from the germline gene, which may be a read error. V and J are TRBV7-6 and TRBJ2-5, with 12 positions matching TRBD2. Germline lookup yields CDR1 SGHVS and CDR2 FNYEAQ. CDR3 length: 13 residues. The CDR3 region is CASSPRTSGTINF. The DNA of the CDR3 is TGTGCCAGCAGCCCCCGGACTAGCGGGACCATTAACTTC.

V usage is TRBV2 and J usage is TRBJ1-4, with D uncertain. Trimming took off 7 bases at V and 2 bases at J, with 20 bases between the two ends. There are 17 residues in the CDR3. Germline CDR1 SNHLY, CDR2 FYNNEI. As DNA, the CDR3 is TGTGCCAGCACCCAAAGCAGCAGTGTGGGCACTAATGAAAAACTGTTTTTT. Its translation is CASTQSSSVGTNEKLFF.

The chain has TRBV7-6 and TRBJ2-1; D is uncertain. The germline V and J ends were trimmed by 1 base and 0 bases, with 10 bases remaining between them. The length of the CDR3 is 16 residues. CDR1 SGHVS and CDR2 FNYEAQ come from the germline V gene. The CDR3 loop is CASSLEFLDSYNEQFF. For the CDR3, the DNA is TGTGCCAGCAGCTTAGAATTTCTAGACTCCTACAATGAGCAGTTCTTC.

The rearrangement links TRBV20-1 to TRBJ1-5; D may be TRBD1 (6 bases). Germline V lookup: CDR1 DFQATT, CDR2 SNEGSKA (reference sequence). The CDR3 is 15 amino acids. Trimming removed 3 bases at V and 5 bases at J, with 17 bases between. This CDR3 is CSASLLQGPDQPQHF. CDR3 nucleotides: TGCAGTGCTAGTCTATTACAGGGCCCCGATCAGCCCCAGCATTTT.

This clonotype was detected a few times. The chain recombines TRBV6-5 with TRBJ1-6; the D is unclear. Germline lookup yields CDR1 MNHEY and CDR2 SVGAGI. This CDR3 region has 17 residues. V was clipped by 0 bases and J by 4 bases, with 13 bases between them. CDR3 sequence reads: CASSYSGLGGYNSPLHF. The CDR3 DNA sequence: TGTGCCAGCAGTTACTCTGGATTGGGCGGATATAATTCACCCCTCCACTTT.

This clonotype was detected a few times. The chain employs TRBV7-2 and TRBJ1-1; D might be TRBD1 (5 bases). V was shortened by 7 bases and J by 4 bases, with 10 bases between the two germline ends. CDR1 is SGHTA and CDR2 is FQGNSA in the germline V gene. The CDR3 covers 12 residues. The chain's CDR3 is CASTRQFTEAFF. CDR3 DNA: TGTGCCAGCACTCGACAGTTCACTGAAGCTTTCTTT.